One and the same sample provided the 21 T cell receptor beta chains below, sequenced in a study of radiation and T cells in renal cell carcinoma. Documented time point: blood 2 weeks post-SBRT. Treatment noted: 15 Gy SBRT to primary tumor, nephrectomy 4 weeks later. The protocol was immunoSEQ multiplex PCR, while the TCRdb copy is restricted to in-frame clones and leaves out a portion. The table lists some 150,000 clones, 87% of them singletons, with roughly 13% in the top ten. The input for sequencing was blood, taken from a patient whose treatment included radiotherapy and nephrectomy. These receptor sequences come from a woman aged 45-65 years with renal cell carcinoma.

Concerning this clone: One end of the junction fails to match germline, which may point to a read error. The J gene is TRBJ1-4, the V gene TRBV7-7; D not certain. Looked up from germline, CDR1 is SSHAT and CDR2 is FNYEAQ (reference sequence). This CDR3 comprises 15 residues. This chain's CDR3 is CASSPTAGFSEKLFF. The CDR3 DNA is TGTGCTAGCAGCCCGACGGCCGGATTTAGTGAAAAACTGTTTTTT. Variable domain in full (rest from reference TRBV7-7 and TRBJ1-4): GAGVSQSPRYKVTKRGQDVTLRCDPISSHATLYWYQQALGQGPEFLTYFNYEAQPDKSGLPSDRFSAERPEGSISTLTIQRTEQRDSAMYRCASSPTAGFSEKLFFGSGTQLSVL.

This chain joins TRBV5-1 and TRBJ2-1, with 12 bases fitting TRBD2. From germline, CDR1 is SGHRS and CDR2 YFSETQ. The CDR3 contains 15 residues. J gave up 6 bases and V 4 bases, and 5 bases lay outside the gene matches. The CDR3, as DNA: TGCGCCAGCAGCCTTACTAGCGGGGGGCCCAATGAGCAGTTCTTC. Its translation is CASSLTSGGPNEQFF.

Only a few counts were recorded for this clone. This chain links TRBV10-3 with TRBJ1-1, with D possibly TRBD1 on 6 matching bases. The ends were cut back, 0 bases at V and 10 bases at J, with 15 bases in the middle. Germline assignment: CDR1 ENHRY and CDR2 SYGVKD. The CDR3 has 14 amino acids. CDR3 in amino acids: CAISESEGGRGAFF. The CDR3 nucleotides are TGTGCCATCAGTGAGTCTGAGGGGGGCAGAGGAGCTTTCTTT.

The chain uses TRBV7-9 and TRBJ1-1; no firm D call. Germline V gene data show CDR1 as SEHNR and CDR2 as FQNEAQ (reference sequence). The CDR3 loop spans 17 amino acids. V lost 4 bases and J lost 2, with 20 bases in between. CDR3 coding DNA: TGTGCCAGCAGCTCACCCCTCCGTGGACCTCCCAACACTGAAGCTTTCTTT. Its translation: CASSSPLRGPPNTEAFF.

The chain recombines TRBV2 with TRBJ2-7; D not resolved. Trimming removed 6 bases at V and 6 bases at J, with 12 bases between. Germline CDR1 is SNHLY and CDR2 is FYNNEI. The CDR3 extends over 12 amino acids. CDR3 DNA: TGTGCCAGCAGGCCCCCGTTAGGCGAGCAGTACTTC. This sequence encodes CASRPPLGEQYF.

This clone was observed a single time. V is TRBV5-1 and J is TRBJ1-2; 7 bases are shared with TRBD1. This CDR3 spans 14 amino acids. V shed 4 bases and J 1 base; nucleotides not matched to a gene: 4. CDR1 and CDR2 from the germline V gene are SGHRS and YFSETQ. CDR3 protein: CASSEGARNYGYTF. The CDR3 DNA is TGCGCCAGCAGCGAGGGGGCACGTAACTATGGCTACACCTTC.

This clone was counted between two and nine times. The gene calls are TRBV7-9 and TRBJ1-6; a possible D gene is TRBD1 (5 bases). The germline CDR1 and CDR2 sequences are SEHNR and FQNEAQ (reference sequence). Trimming stripped 7 bases from V and 12 bases from J, with 19 bases between. The CDR3 loop spans 14 amino acids. CDR3 nucleotides: TGTGCCAGCACCGCCTCGATCGGGGCGATACCCCTCCACTTT. The encoded protein is CASTASIGAIPLHF.

The CDR3 loop reads CASSTPQGQSYEQYF. In DNA, the CDR3 is TGTGCCAGTAGTACTCCTCAGGGACAGTCCTACGAGCAGTACTTC. The chain links TRBV19 to TRBJ2-7, with 7 nucleotides matching TRBD1. The V and J ends lost 4 bases and 1 base, in that order; junction bases with no gene match: 7. Per germline, CDR1 LNHDA and CDR2 SQIVND (reference sequence). The CDR3 spans 15 residues.

The CDR3 DNA reads TGTGCCAGCGGGACGTCACCCCGGCAGTTAGACACTGAAGCTTTCTTT. Protein sequence: CASGTSPRQLDTEAFF. The V call is TRBV2, the J call TRBJ1-1; tentative D call: TRBD1 (5 bases). Germline V gene sequence: CDR1 SNHLY, CDR2 FYNNEI. V lost 8 bases and J 3 bases, leaving 22 bases between the germline ends. This CDR3 contains 16 residues.

The J gene is TRBJ2-2, the V gene TRBV6-1, with D hard to call. Germline V gene data show CDR1 as MNHNS and CDR2 as SASEGT. The length of the CDR3 is 14 residues. V lost 2 bases and J lost 3, with 7 bases in between. CDR3 DNA sequence: TGTGCCAGCAGTGAAAGAGGCTACACCGGGGAGCTGTTTTTT. It encodes CASSERGYTGELFF.

The chain has TRBV6-5 and TRBJ2-6; D might be TRBD1 (6 bases). V gave up 7 bases and J gave up 2 bases, with 12 bases separating them. The germline V gene encodes CDR1 MNHEY and CDR2 SVGAGI. The CDR3 runs to 15 residues. CDR3: CASNPQGAGANVLTF. The CDR3, as DNA: TGTGCCAGCAACCCACAGGGAGCTGGGGCCAACGTCCTGACTTTC.

The rearrangement links TRBV5-8 to TRBJ2-1, with D possibly matching TRBD2 (6 bases). The CDR3 has 17 residues. The ends were cut back, 3 bases at V and 6 bases at J, with 22 bases in the middle. CDR1 and CDR2 from the germline V gene are SGHTS and YDEGEE. CDR3: CASSWGGASRRLNEQFF. The CDR3 nucleotides are TGTGCCAGCAGCTGGGGCGGGGCTAGCCGTCGACTCAATGAGCAGTTCTTC.

The chain couples TRBV6-5 to TRBJ2-5, with D tentatively TRBD2 (5 bases). CDR3 length: 14 amino acids. Per germline, CDR1 MNHEY and CDR2 SVGAGI. With 2 bases removed from V and 3 bases from J, the gap between germline ends came to 10 bases. CDR3 protein: CASSYGQEEETQYF. Here the CDR3 DNA reads TGTGCCAGCAGTTACGGGCAGGAGGAAGAGACCCAGTACTTC.

This rearrangement joins TRBV10-3 to TRBJ2-3; unclear D gene. CDR3 length equals 14 residues. V was shortened by 11 bases and J by 0 bases, with 15 bases between the two germline ends. CDR1 and CDR2 from the germline V gene are ENHRY and SYGVKD. CDR3 amino acids: CAATSDPSTDTQYF. The CDR3 DNA is TGTGCCGCCACTTCCGACCCTAGCACAGATACGCAGTATTTT.

This clone is a singleton in its sample. The chain uses TRBV18 and TRBJ2-3; 14 nucleotides agree with TRBD2. The CDR3 has 18 residues. In germline, CDR1 is KGHSH, CDR2 LQKENI. The V segment lost 6 bases and the J segment 1 base; nucleotides outside the gene matches: 9. The CDR3 reads CASSPRTSGGRGTDTQYF. The CDR3 DNA is TGTGCCAGCTCCCCCCGGACTAGCGGGGGGCGGGGCACAGATACGCAGTATTTT.

This clone was recorded only once. The chain joins TRBV7-8 to TRBJ1-1; TRBD1 matches 7 bases. Looked up from germline, CDR1 is SGHVS and CDR2 is FQNEAQ. Trimming at V came to 5 bases and at J to 5 bases, leaving 14 bases not matched to a gene. CDR3 length equals 16 residues. CDR3 residues: CASSLRDSLRRTEAFF. The CDR3 DNA is TGTGCCAGCAGCCTACGGGACAGCTTAAGGCGGACTGAAGCTTTCTTT.

In this sample, this clone turned up a few times. V is TRBV7-2 and J is TRBJ2-4; D ambiguous. The germline V gene has CDR1 SGHTA and CDR2 FQGNSA. This CDR3 has 12 amino acids. The ends were cut back, 2 bases at V and 9 bases at J, with 8 bases in the middle. CDR3 protein: CASSLQESIQYF. CDR3 bases: TGTGCCAGCAGCTTACAGGAATCCATTCAGTACTTC.

J is TRBJ1-5 and V is TRBV19; no clear D. The CDR3 has 16 residues. The V end lost 5 bases, the J end lost 4 bases, and 18 bases lay between the germline ends. The germline CDR1 and CDR2 sequences are LNHDA and SQIVND (reference sequence). This chain's CDR3 is CASSLEGIEWNQPQHF. CDR3 nucleotide sequence: TGTGCCAGTAGTCTCGAGGGTATCGAGTGGAATCAGCCCCAGCATTTT.

The rearrangement links TRBV6-5 to TRBJ1-2, with 7 bases identical to TRBD1. Germline V CDR1 and CDR2: MNHEY, SVGAGI. This CDR3 comprises 14 residues. The V and J ends lost 6 bases and 8 bases, in that order; junction bases with no gene match: 12. The CDR3 coding sequence is TGTGCCAGCAGACCCCCGACAGGGTCGGGAGGCTACACCTTC. This translates into CASRPPTGSGGYTF.

With regard to this clone: This same CDR3 is encoded by further DNA sequences in the sample. The V call is TRBV18, the J call TRBJ1-5; D is unresolved. The CDR3 has 13 residues. V gave up 6 bases and J gave up 2 bases, with 8 bases separating them. Germline V gives CDR1 KGHSH, CDR2 LQKENI. CDR3 sequence (DNA): TGTGCCAGCTCCCCGGGTGGCAATCAGCCCCAGCATTTT. Translation gives CASSPGGNQPQHF.

The chain recombines TRBV5-4 with TRBJ1-1; 9 bases line up with TRBD1. Per germline, CDR1 SGHNT and CDR2 YYREEE (reference sequence). The CDR3 consists of 16 residues. V was clipped by 4 bases and J by 2 bases; unmatched bases: 9. CDR3 loop: CASSPQGAVSNTEAFF. In nucleotides, the CDR3 is TGTGCCAGCAGCCCACAGGGGGCTGTATCCAACACTGAAGCTTTCTTT. Full variable domain (remainder filled in from reference TRBV5-4 and TRBJ1-1): ETGVTQSPTHLIKTRGQQVTLRCSSQSGHNTVSWYQQALGQGPQFIFQYYREEENGRGNFPPRFSGLQFPNYSSELNVNALELDDSALYLCASSPQGAVSNTEAFFGQGTRLTVV.